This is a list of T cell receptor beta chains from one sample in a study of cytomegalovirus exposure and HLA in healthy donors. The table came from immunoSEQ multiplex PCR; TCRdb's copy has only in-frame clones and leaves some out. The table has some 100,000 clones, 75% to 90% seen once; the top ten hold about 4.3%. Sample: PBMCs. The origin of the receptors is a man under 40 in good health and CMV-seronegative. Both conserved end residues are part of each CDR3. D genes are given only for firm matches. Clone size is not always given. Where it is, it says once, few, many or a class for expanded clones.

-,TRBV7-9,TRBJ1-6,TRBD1,CASSCRQGHSPLHF,TGTGCCAGCAGCTGCCGACAGGGACATTCACCCCTCCACTTT
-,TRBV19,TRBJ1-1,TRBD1,CASRRDRGAFF,TGTGCCAGTAGACGCGACAGGGGAGCTTTCTTT
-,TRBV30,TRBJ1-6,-,CAWSVGQGNSPLHF,TGTGCCTGGAGTGTAGGGCAGGGGAATTCACCCCTCCACTTT
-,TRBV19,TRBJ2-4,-,CASKFRGTEAKNIQYF,TGTGCCAGTAAATTTCGCGGGACCGAAGCCAAAAACATTCAGTACTTC
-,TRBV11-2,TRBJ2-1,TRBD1,CASSSLRTGSHNEQFF,TGTGCCAGCAGCTCCCTAAGGACAGGGTCTCACAATGAGCAGTTCTTC
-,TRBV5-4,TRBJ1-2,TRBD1,CASSEGMGTVLGTF,TGTGCCAGCAGCGAAGGTATGGGGACAGTCCTTGGGACCTTC
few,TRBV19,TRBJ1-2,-,CASSTPRMRLNRYGYTF,TGTGCCAGTAGTACACCACGAATGAGACTGAACCGCTATGGCTACACCTTC
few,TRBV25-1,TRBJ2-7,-,CASSEGRESYEQYF,TGTGCCAGCAGTGAAGGTCGGGAGTCCTACGAGCAGTACTTC
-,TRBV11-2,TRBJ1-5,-,CASSNAGDHQPQHF,TGTGCCAGCAGCAACGCAGGGGATCATCAGCCCCAGCATTTT
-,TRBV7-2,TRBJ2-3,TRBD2,CASSLDSGGGTDTQYF,TGTGCCAGCAGCTTAGATAGCGGGGGCGGGACAGATACGCAGTATTTT
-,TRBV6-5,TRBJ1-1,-,CASRAGMFAFF,TGTGCCAGCAGGGCAGGGATGTTTGCTTTCTTT
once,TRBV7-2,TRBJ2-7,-,CASSAERTDYEQYF,TGTGCCAGCAGCGCCGAGAGGACTGATTACGAGCAGTACTTC
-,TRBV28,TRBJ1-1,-,CASSLAVSTEAFF,TGTGCCAGCAGTTTAGCGGTCTCCACTGAAGCTTTCTTT
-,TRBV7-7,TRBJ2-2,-,CASSPWGLNTGELFF,TGTGCCAGCAGCCCCTGGGGACTGAACACCGGGGAGCTGTTTTTT
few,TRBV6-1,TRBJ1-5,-,CASSSNSGNQPQHF,TGTGCCAGCAGTTCGAATTCGGGCAATCAGCCCCAGCATTTT
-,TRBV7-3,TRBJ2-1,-,CASSLSGAGNEQFF,TGTGCCAGCAGCTTATCCGGAGCGGGTAATGAGCAGTTCTTC
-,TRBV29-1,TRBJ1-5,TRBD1,CSVVMGTGGQPQHF,TGCAGCGTGGTTATGGGGACAGGAGGTCAGCCCCAGCATTTT
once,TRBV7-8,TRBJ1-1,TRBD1,CASSPWTGFPEAFF,TGTGCCAGCAGCCCCTGGACAGGGTTCCCTGAAGCTTTCTTT
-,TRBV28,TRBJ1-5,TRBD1,CASSGDREGVGSSGAQHF,TGTGCCAGCAGTGGGGACAGGGAGGGGGTAGGGAGTTCTGGGGCCCAGCATTTT
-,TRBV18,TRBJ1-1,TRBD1,CATPHTQGTNTEAFF,TGTGCCACCCCACATACACAGGGGACGAACACTGAAGCTTTCTTT
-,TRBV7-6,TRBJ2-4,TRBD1,CASSPDRGLENIQYF,TGTGCCAGCAGCCCCGACAGGGGATTGGAAAACATTCAGTACTTC
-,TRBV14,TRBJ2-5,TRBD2,CASSLRTSQETQYF,TGTGCCAGCAGCTTACGGACTAGTCAAGAGACCCAGTACTTC
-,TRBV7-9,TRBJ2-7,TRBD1,CASSSGTGGLEQYF,TGTGCCAGCAGCTCCGGGACAGGGGGGCTCGAGCAGTACTTC
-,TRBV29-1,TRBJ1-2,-,CSVEVSTGQGYTF,TGCAGCGTTGAAGTGAGTACAGGGCAAGGCTACACCTTC
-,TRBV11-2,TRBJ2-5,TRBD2,CASSLVRSGRGETQYF,TGTGCCAGCAGCTTAGTTCGGAGCGGGAGAGGGGAGACCCAGTACTTC
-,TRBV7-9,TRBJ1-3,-,CASSLSSGGSGNTIYF,TGTGCCAGCAGCTTAAGTTCCGGGGGCTCTGGAAACACCATATATTTT